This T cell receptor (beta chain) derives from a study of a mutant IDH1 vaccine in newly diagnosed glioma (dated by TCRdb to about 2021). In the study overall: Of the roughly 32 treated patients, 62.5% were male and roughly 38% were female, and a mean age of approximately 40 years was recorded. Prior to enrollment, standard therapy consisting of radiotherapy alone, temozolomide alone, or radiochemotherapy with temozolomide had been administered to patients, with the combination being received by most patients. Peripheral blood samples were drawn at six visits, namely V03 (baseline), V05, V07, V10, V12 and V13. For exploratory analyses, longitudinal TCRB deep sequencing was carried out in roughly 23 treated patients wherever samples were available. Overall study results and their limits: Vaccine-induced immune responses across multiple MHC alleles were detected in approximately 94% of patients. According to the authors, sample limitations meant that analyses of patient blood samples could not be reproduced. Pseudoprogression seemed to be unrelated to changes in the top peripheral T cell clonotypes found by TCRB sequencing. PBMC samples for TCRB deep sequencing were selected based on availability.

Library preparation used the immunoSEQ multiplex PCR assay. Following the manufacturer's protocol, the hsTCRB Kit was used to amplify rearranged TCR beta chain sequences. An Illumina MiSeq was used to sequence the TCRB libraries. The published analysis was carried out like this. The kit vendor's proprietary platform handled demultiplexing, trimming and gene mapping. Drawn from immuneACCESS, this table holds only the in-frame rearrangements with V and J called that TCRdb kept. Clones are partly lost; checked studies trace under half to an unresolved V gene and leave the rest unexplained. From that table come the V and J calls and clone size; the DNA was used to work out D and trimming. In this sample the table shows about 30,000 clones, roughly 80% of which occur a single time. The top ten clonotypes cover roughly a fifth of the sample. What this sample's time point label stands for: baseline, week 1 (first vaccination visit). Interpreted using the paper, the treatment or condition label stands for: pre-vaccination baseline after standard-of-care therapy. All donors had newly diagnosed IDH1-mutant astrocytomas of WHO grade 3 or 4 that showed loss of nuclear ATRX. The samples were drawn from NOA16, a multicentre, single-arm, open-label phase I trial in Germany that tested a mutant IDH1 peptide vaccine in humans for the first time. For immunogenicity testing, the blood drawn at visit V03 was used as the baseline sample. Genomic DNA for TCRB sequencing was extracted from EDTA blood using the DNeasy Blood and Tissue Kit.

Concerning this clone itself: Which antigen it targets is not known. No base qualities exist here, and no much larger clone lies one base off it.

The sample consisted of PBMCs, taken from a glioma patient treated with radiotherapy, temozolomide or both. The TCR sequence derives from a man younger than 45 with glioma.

The nucleotides are TGTGCCAGCTCTCGGGACAGGGAGGTCTATGGCTACACCTTC. Translated, it gives CASSRDREVYGYTF. The V gene is TRBV6-1 and the J gene is TRBJ1-2, and 9 junctional nucleotides match TRBD1. For CDR1 and CDR2, the germline V gene lists MNHNS and SASEGT. Trimming leaves V shorter by 8 bases and J shorter by 4 bases, with the junction holding 8 bases beyond the gene matches. The CDR3 numbers 14 residues from cysteine through phenylalanine. Only the CDR3 DNA stays, 42 bases, in frame from base 1.